This T cell receptor (beta chain) was retrieved from a study of control samples from healthy donors and cancer patients (dated by TCRdb to 2018 to 2021). As to this clone: No cognate antigen has been identified for it. Nothing much larger sits one base from this clone, and base qualities are not available.

The library was generated by the immunoSEQ multiplex PCR assay. Held by TCRdb, this immuneACCESS table contains in-frame sequences only and omits some clones. Under half of the omission traces to an unresolved V gene where checked; the cause of the rest is unknown. The sample records approximately 100,000 clones, 80% to 95% of which are singletons. The ten most abundant clones make up around 3% of the sample. CDR3 length: 15 amino acids, cysteine to phenylalanine. The kept DNA is CDR3 alone, 45 bases in frame from the first base. CDR1 and CDR2 (KGHSH, LQKENI) derive from the germline V gene. Trimming costs V 2 bases and J 3 bases, and their ends lie 11 bases apart.

The sequencing sample was made of blood. This sequence uses TRBV18 and TRBJ2-1; 7 matching bases give a weak D call of TRBD2. The receptor was derived from a human donor in good health. The donor label of this sample is uncertain. Here is the DNA: TGTGCCAGCTCACCAGGGGGGGCGGTCTACAATGAGCAGTTCTTC. The encoded protein is CASSPGGAVYNEQFF.